These T cell receptor beta chains were read from a single sample in a study of blood T cell repertoires in COVID-19. Measured with immunoSEQ multiplex PCR; TCRdb has only the in-frame clones, and not every one. The sample includes over 200,000 clones, roughly 80% of them seen just once. The material sequenced was peripheral blood. These receptors were collected from a human donor in a cohort sampled during active COVID-19. Each CDR3 is given with its conserved first and last residue.

v_call cdr3_aa
TRBV7-3 CASSSQRLENTEAFF
TRBV7-3 CASSLNPRGEINTGELFF
TRBV9 CASSPGVGKNIQYF
TRBV7-3 CASKRQGNTGELFF
TRBV9 CASSPNAQGADYGYTF
TRBV20-1 CSASSARKETQYF
TRBV28 CASSLLAKHQPQHF
TRBV9 CASSVGGRGNQPQHF
TRBV24-1 CATSDPLAGVINEQFF
TRBV4-1 CASSQDRGIYEQYF
TRBV7-2 CASSPQPGGGQETQYF
TRBV29-1 CSVRVQGPTYEQYF
TRBV5-1 CASSRDRGNEQYF
TRBV15 CATSKFVGGRGNQPQHF
TRBV19 CASRGRDRGAYEQYF
TRBV27 CASSPSTGGISYEQYF
TRBV5-8 CASSRGLGTYEQYF
TRBV5-1 CASSSGLAGPQETQYF
TRBV29-1 CSVKQGSRDTDTQYF
TRBV7-7 CASSVNVLRELFF
TRBV5-6 CASSLRGSNQPQHF
TRBV4-3 CASSQEGRRETQYF
TRBV27 CASSFLTSGIGNEQFF
TRBV18 CASSPKGAYTEAFF
TRBV7-9 CASDRPNTEAFF
TRBV6-5 CASSYGTLNNSPLHF
TRBV28 CASSLSPGPYQPQHF
TRBV11-3 CASSLGRREGRNIQYF
TRBV5-6 CASRLAGGRYYGSYNEQFF
TRBV6-6 CASSSLDRYYEQYF
TRBV27 CASSKLASEQFF
TRBV11-3 CASSLGGRDEQFF
TRBV3-1/TRBV3-2 CASRRGLADYNEQFF
TRBV11-2 CASSLTTLDTQYF
TRBV11-2 CASTGTGRIGGYEQYF
TRBV28 CASKARDRGIQPQHF
TRBV7-9 CASSRFGDYDYEQYF
TRBV5-5 CASSLRDRVWDQPQHF
TRBV6-5 CASSPSTGANSSLHF
TRBV5-6 CASSLGQRNTEAFF